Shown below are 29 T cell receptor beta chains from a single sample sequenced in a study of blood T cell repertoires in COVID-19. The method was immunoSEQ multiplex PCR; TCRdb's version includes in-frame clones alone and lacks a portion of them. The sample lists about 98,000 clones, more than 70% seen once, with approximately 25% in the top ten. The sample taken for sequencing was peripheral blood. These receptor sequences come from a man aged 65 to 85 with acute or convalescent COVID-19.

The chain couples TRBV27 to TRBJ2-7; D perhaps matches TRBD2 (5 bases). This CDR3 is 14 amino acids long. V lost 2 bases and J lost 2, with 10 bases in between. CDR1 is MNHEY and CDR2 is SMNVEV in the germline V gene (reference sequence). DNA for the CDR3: TGTGCCAGCAGTTTAAACGGGGAAACCTACGAGCAGTACTTC. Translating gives CASSLNGETYEQYF.

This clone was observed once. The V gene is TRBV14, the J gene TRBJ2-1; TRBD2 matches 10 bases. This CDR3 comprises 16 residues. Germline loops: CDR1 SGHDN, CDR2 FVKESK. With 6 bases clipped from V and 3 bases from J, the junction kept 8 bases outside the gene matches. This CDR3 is CASSPIGLAVYNEQFF. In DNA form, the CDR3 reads TGTGCCAGCAGTCCAATTGGACTAGCGGTCTACAATGAGCAGTTCTTC.

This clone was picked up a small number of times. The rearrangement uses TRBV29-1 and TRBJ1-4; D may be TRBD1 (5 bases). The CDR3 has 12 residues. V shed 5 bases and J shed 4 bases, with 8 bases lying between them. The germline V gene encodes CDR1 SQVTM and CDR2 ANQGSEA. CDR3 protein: CSVLQVNEKLFF. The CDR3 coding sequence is TGCAGCGTTCTACAGGTTAATGAAAAACTGTTTTTT.

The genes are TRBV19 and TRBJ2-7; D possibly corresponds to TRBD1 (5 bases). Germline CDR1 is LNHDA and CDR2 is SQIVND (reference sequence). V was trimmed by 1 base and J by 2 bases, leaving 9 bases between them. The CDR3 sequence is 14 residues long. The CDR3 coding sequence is TGTGCCAGTAGTATAGGGGCAGGGCCCTACGAGCAGTACTTC. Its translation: CASSIGAGPYEQYF.

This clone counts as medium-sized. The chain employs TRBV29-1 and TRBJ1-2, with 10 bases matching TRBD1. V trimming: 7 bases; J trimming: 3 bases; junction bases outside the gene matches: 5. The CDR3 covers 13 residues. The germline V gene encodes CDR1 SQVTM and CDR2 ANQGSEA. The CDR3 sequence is CSASDRGDYGYTF. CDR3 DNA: TGCAGCGCTTCGGACAGGGGGGACTATGGCTACACCTTC.

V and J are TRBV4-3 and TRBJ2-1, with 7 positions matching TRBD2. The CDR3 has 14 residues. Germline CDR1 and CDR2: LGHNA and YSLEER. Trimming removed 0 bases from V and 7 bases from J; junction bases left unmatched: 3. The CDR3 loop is CASSQEPSGNEQFF. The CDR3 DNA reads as TGCGCCAGCAGCCAAGAACCTAGCGGTAATGAGCAGTTCTTC.

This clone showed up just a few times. CDR3 residues: CASNRQGIGSPLHF. The CDR3 DNA reads TGTGCCAGCAACAGACAGGGAATCGGCTCACCCCTCCACTTT. This chain links TRBV6-5 with TRBJ1-6; 7 bases fit TRBD1. In germline, CDR1 is MNHEY, CDR2 SVGAGI. Unmatched junction bases numbered 10, after V lost 7 bases and J lost 10 bases. The CDR3 length is 14 residues.

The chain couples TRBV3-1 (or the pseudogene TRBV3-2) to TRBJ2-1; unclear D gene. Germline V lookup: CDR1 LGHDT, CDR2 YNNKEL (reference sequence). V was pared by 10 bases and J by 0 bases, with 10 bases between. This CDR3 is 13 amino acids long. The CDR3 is CATLSSSYNEQFF. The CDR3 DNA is TGTGCCACACTCTCTAGCTCCTACAATGAGCAGTTCTTC.

The CDR3: CASSHRTTPAGELFF. In DNA, the CDR3 is TGTGCCAGCAGCCATAGGACTACCCCGGCCGGGGAGCTGTTTTTT. The chain links TRBV2 to TRBJ2-2, with a weak D call TRBD2 (6 bases). This CDR3 has 15 residues. With 6 bases removed from V and 6 bases from J, the gap between germline ends came to 17 bases. Germline V CDR1 and CDR2: SNHLY, FYNNEI. The full variable domain, in which reference TRBV2 and TRBJ2-2 provide the parts outside the CDR3, is EPEVTQTPSHQVTQMGQEVILRCVPISNHLYFYWYRQILGQKVEFLVSFYNNEISEKSEIFDDQFSVERPDGSNFTLKIRSTKLEDSAMYFCASSHRTTPAGELFFGEGSRLTVL.

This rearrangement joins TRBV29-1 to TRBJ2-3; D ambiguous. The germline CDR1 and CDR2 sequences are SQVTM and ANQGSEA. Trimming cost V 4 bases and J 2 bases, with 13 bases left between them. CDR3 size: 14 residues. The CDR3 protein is CSVAIPVYTDTQYF. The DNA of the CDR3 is TGCAGCGTTGCGATCCCGGTATACACAGATACGCAGTATTTT.

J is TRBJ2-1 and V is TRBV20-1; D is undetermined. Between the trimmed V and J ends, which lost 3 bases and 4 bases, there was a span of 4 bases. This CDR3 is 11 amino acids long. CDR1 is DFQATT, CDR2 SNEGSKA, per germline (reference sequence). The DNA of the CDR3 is TGCAGTGCTAGGTTATACAATGAGCAGTTCTTC. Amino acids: CSARLYNEQFF.

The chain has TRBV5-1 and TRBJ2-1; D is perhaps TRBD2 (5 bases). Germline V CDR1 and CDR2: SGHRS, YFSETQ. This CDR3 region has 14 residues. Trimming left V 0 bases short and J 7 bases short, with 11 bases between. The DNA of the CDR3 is TGCGCCAGCAGCTTGGAAGGTGGGGAGAATGAGCAGTTCTTC. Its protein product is CASSLEGGENEQFF.

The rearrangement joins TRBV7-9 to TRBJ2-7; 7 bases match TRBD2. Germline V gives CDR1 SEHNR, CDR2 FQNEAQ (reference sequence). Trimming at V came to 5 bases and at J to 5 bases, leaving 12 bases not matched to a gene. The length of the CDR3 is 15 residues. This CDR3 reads CASSPWGGREDEQYF. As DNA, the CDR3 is TGTGCCAGCAGCCCCTGGGGGGGACGGGAGGACGAGCAGTACTTC.

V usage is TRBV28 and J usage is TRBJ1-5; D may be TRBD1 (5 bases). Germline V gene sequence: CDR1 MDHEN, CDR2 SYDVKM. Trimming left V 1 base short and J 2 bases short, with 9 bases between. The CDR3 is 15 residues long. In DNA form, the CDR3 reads TGTGCCAGCAGTTTATTGGGCAGGGGCAATCAGCCCCAGCATTTT. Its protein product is CASSLLGRGNQPQHF.

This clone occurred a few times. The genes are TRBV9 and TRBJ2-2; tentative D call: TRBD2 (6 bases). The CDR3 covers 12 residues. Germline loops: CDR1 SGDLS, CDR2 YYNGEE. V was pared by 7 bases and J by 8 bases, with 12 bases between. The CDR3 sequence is CASGTGAGELFF. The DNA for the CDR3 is TGTGCCAGCGGGACGGGAGCAGGGGAGCTGTTTTTT. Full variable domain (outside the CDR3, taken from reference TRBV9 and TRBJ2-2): DSGVTQTPKHLITATGQRVTLRCSPRSGDLSVYWYQQSLDQGLQFLIQYYNGEERAKGNILERFSAQQFPDLHSELNLSSLELGDSALYFCASGTGAGELFFGEGSRLTVL.

The CDR3 region is CASSLSSEGGELFF. The CDR3 DNA is TGTGCCAGCAGCCTCTCTAGCGAAGGCGGGGAGCTGTTTTTT. The J gene is TRBJ2-2, the V gene TRBV11-3, with D possibly matching TRBD2 (6 bases). This CDR3 has 14 residues. Trimming removed 5 bases from V and 7 bases from J, with 14 bases in between. Germline CDR1 SGHNT, CDR2 YENEEA.

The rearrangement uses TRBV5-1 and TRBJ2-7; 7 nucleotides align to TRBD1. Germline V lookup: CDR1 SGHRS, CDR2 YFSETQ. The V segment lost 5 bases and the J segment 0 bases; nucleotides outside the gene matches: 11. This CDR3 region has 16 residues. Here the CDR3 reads CASSFTSGTASYEQYF. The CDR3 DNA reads TGCGCCAGCAGTTTCACCTCCGGGACAGCCTCCTACGAGCAGTACTTC.

In DNA form, the CDR3 reads TGTGCCAGTAGTATTGGGGCTCGGACTGAAGCTTTCTTT. This translates into CASSIGARTEAFF. The chain employs TRBV19 and TRBJ1-1; a possible D gene is TRBD1 (5 bases). From germline, CDR1 is LNHDA and CDR2 SQIVND (reference sequence). There are 13 residues in the CDR3. The ends were cut back, 3 bases at V and 5 bases at J, with 10 bases in the middle.

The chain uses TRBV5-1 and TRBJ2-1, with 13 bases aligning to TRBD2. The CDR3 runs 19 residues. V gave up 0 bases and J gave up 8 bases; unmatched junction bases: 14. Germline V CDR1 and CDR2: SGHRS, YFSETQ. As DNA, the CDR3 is TGCGCCAGCAGCTTGGCCCGGGGGTTCGGGACTAGCGGGACCGATGAGCAGTTCTTC. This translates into CASSLARGFGTSGTDEQFF.

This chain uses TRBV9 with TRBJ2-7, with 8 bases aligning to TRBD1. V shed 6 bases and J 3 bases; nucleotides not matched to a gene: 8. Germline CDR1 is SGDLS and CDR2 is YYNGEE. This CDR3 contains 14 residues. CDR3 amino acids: CASTPGQGRYEQYF. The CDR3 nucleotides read TGTGCCAGCACACCCGGACAGGGCCGCTACGAGCAGTACTTC.

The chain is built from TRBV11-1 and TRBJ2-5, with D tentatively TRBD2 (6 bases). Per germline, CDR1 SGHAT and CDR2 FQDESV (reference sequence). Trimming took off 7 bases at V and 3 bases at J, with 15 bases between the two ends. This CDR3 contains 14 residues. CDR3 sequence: CASTRGIGKETQYF. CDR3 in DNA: TGTGCCAGCACCCGGGGGATTGGGAAAGAGACCCAGTACTTC.

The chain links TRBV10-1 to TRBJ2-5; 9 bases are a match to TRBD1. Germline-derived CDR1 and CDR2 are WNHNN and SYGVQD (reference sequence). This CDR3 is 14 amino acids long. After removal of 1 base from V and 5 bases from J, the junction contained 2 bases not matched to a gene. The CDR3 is CASSELGTGETQYF. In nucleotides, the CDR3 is TGCGCCAGCAGTGAGTTGGGGACAGGGGAGACCCAGTACTTC.

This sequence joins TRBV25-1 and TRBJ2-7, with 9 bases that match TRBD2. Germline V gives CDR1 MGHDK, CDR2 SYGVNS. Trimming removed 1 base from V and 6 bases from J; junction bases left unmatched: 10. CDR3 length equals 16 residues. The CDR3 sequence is CASSESISGRTAEQYF. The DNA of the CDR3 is TGTGCCAGCAGTGAATCGATTAGCGGGAGAACCGCCGAGCAGTACTTC.

CDR3 DNA sequence: TGTGCCACTACTCGTGGGGCGGGAGTTTTCTCCACAGATACGCAGTATTTT. This sequence encodes CATTRGAGVFSTDTQYF. This chain connects TRBV19 to TRBJ2-3; 7 positions agree with TRBD2. The germline V gene encodes CDR1 LNHDA and CDR2 SQIVND (reference sequence). Trimming took 10 bases from V and 2 from J; bases not matched to a gene: 18. CDR3 length: 17 residues.

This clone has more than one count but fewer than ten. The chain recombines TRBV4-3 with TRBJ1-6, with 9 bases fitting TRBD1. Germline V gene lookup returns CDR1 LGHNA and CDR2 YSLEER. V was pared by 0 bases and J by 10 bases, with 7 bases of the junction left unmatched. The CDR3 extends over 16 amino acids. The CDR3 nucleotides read TGCGCCAGCAGCCAAGATATGGGGACAGGGTTCTCACCCCTCCACTTT. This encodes CASSQDMGTGFSPLHF.

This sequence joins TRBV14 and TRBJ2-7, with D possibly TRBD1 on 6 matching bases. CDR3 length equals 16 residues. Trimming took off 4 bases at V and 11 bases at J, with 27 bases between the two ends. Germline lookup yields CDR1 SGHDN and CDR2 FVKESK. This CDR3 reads CASSREEDRLSPGEYF. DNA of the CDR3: TGTGCCAGCAGCCGAGAGGAGGACAGACTTTCCCCCGGGGAGTACTTC.

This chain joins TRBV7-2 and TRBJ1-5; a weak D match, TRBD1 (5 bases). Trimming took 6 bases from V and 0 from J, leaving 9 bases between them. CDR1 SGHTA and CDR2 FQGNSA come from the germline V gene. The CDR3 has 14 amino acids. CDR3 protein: CASSTGYSNQPQHF. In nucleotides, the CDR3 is TGTGCCAGCAGTACAGGTTATAGCAATCAGCCCCAGCATTTT. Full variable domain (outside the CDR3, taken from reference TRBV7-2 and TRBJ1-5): GAGVSQSPSNKVTEKGKDVELRCDPISGHTALYWYRQSLGQGLEFLIYFQGNSAPDKSGLPSDRFSAERTGGSVSTLTIQRTQQEDSAVYLCASSTGYSNQPQHFGDGTRLSIL.

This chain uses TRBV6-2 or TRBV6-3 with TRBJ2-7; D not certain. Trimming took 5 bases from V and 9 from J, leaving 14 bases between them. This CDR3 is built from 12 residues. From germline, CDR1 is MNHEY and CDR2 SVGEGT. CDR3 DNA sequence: TGTGCCAGCAGTCGAACCCGGTCCACGCAGTACTTC. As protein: CASSRTRSTQYF.

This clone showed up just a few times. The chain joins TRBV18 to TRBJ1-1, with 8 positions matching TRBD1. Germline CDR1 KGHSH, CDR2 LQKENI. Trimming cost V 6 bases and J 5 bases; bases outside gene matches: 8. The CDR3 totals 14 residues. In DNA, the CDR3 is TGTGCCAGCTCCCTGACAGGGGATGGTACTGAAGCTTTCTTT. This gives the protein CASSLTGDGTEAFF.